This record concerns one T cell receptor beta chain sequence. The antigen is unknown. This record comes from a study of shared clonotypes between healthy human individuals. Study-level information: Each donor had three CD4 naive, three CD4 memory, two CD8 naive and one CD8 memory plate.

CDR1 and CDR2 (germline): SEHNR, FQNEAQ (reference sequence). CDR3 length: 12 amino acids. V was pared by 1 base and J by 12 bases, with 9 bases between. Study-wide results and limits: Blood was the only sampled material, and tissue repertoires likely differ. Read depth was anticipated to influence clonotype sharing among donors. Naive subsets tended to show greater estimated richness than memory subsets.

Some clones are missing from TCRdb's copy, which holds only in-frame ones; the method was immunoSEQ multiplex PCR. The table has about 730,000 clones, 55% to 80% seen once; the top ten hold 1.8%. Sequencing was performed on memory CD4+ T cells sorted from blood. Documented subset: CD45RA-negative fraction. The chain combines TRBV7-9 with TRBJ1-4, with a possible D match to TRBD1 (5 bases). The clonotype comes from a woman between 25 and 40 years old in good health. In DNA, the CDR3 is TGTGCCAGCAGCTTAGACAGGTTGGAACTGTTTTTT. Encoded protein: CASSLDRLELFF.